This T cell receptor beta chain was identified in a study of graft-versus-host responses after intestinal transplantation. Study-level points and caveats: Circulating GvH clones peaking coincided with falling HvG clones soon after transplant.

On this clone: Its antigen is still unknown.

With 5 bases clipped from V and 3 bases from J, the junction kept 7 bases outside the gene matches. The CDR3 is 16 amino acids. From germline, CDR1 is MRHNA and CDR2 SNTAGT. Generated by immunoSEQ multiplex PCR, the TCRdb table keeps only in-frame clones and is missing some. Of about 31,000 clones detected, 70% to 85% appear once; the ten largest clones hold 19%. The sample was unstimulated CD8+ T cells sorted from spleen or lymph node cells, taken before intestinal transplant. The chain combines TRBV6-4 with TRBJ2-1; 10 nucleotides match TRBD1. This clonotype was obtained from a human donor who received an intestinal transplant. The CDR3 spells CASSLGGTGDYNEQFF. In DNA form, the CDR3 reads TGTGCCAGCAGTCTCGGGGGGACAGGGGACTACAATGAGCAGTTCTTC.